This T cell receptor (beta chain) was identified during a study of blood T cells in healthy people across ages. Trimming cost V 4 bases and J 11 bases; bases outside gene matches: 4. This CDR3 has 11 residues. Germline-derived CDR1 and CDR2 are ENHRY and SYGVKD. There are a few counts of this clonotype. Then a second PCR, running roughly 7 to 11 cycles, was carried out with a sample-barcoded 5' primer and a J-beta primer mix. TCRdb reanalysed the 5' RACE reads using MiXCR and keeps one entry per CDR3 protein. Altogether around 1.5 million distinct CDR3 sequences are present, roughly a third being singletons, with the ten largest covering 11%.

Sequenced sample: blood. The receptor's source is a woman in her twenties or thirties in good health. This rearrangement joins TRBV10-3 to TRBJ1-1; 7 nucleotides match TRBD1. The CDR3 coding sequence is TGTGCCATCAGTGCGGACAGGCGTGCTTTCTTT. Amino acid sequence: CAISADRRAFF.